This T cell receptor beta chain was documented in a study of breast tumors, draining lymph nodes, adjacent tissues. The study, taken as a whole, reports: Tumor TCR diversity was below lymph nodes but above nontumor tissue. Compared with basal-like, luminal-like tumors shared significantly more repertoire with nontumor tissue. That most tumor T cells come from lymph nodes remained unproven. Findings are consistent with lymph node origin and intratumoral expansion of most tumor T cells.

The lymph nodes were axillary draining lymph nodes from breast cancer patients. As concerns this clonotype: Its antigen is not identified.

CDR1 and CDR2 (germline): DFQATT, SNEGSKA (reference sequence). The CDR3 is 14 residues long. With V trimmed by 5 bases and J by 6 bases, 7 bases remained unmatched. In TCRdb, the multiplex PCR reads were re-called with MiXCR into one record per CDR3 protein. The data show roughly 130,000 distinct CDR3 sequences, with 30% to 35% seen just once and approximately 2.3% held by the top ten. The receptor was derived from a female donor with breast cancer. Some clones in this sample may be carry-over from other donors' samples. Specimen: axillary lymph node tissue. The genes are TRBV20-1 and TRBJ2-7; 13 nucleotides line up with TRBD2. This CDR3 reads CSAGTSGAKGEQYV. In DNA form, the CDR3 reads TGCAGTGCTGGGACTAGCGGGGCCAAAGGCGAGCAGTACGTC.